Each of the 25 T cell receptor beta chains below was sequenced from the same sample in a study of CD8+CD57+ T cells in acquired aplastic anemia (dated 2018 in TCRdb). Flow cytometry had shown CD8+CD57+ cell expansion in the patients selected for sequencing. Sequencing used an Illumina HiSeq 2000. Profiling of TCR beta VDJ combinations and CDR3 sequences used genomic DNA as the template. TCRdb reworked the public reads: Q25 trimming with fastp, MiXCR clone assembly, productive beta chains retained. Each CDR3 protein appears once, grouped with its most common genes and DNA. This sample lists 190,000 or so distinct CDR3 sequences; under 50% were detected once. The ten largest make up about 1.8% of the sample. Sequencing was carried out using sorted CD4+, CD8+, or CD8+CD57+ T cells (not recorded which) from PBMCs. Every receptor here comes from a human donor with aplastic anemia.

V is TRBV9 and J is TRBJ1-2; D unresolved. Trimming pared 3 bases from V and 4 bases from J, leaving 10 bases between. The CDR3 sequence is 13 residues long. Germline V lookup: CDR1 SGDLS, CDR2 YYNGEE. For the CDR3, the DNA is TGTGCCAGCAGCGCCCCCCCCCTCTATGGCTACACCTTC. Translating it yields CASSAPPLYGYTF.

In the case of this clonotype: A read error may be the cause here, since a much bigger clone is one base away. For the CDR3, the DNA is TGTGCCAGCAGCGTCTCCTCGGGACAGACACGCAATGAGCAGTTCTTC. This translates into CASSVSSGQTRNEQFF. The rearrangement links TRBV9 to TRBJ2-1; 7 bases map to TRBD1. The V and J ends lost 2 bases and 6 bases, in that order; junction bases with no gene match: 11. The CDR3 runs 16 residues. Germline V gene lookup returns CDR1 SGDLS and CDR2 YYNGEE.

The gene calls are TRBV7-6 and TRBJ2-7; 7 nucleotides match TRBD2. V shed 1 base and J 3 bases; nucleotides not matched to a gene: 3. The CDR3 runs 14 residues. The germline V gene has CDR1 SGHVS and CDR2 FNYEAQ. The CDR3 bases are TGTGCCAGCAGCTTAGGCCAGCGGGGCTACGAGCAGTACTTC. Protein product: CASSLGQRGYEQYF. The full variable domain, its missing parts supplied by reference TRBV7-6 and TRBJ2-7, is GAGVSQSPRYKVTKRGQDVALRCDPISGHVSLYWYRQALGQGPEFLTYFNYEAQQDKSGLPNDRFSAERPEGSISTLTIQRTEQRDSAMYRCASSLGQRGYEQYFGPGTRLTVT.

This clonotype was picked up a small number of times. The rearrangement links TRBV11-2 to TRBJ1-3; D call uncertain. This CDR3 has 14 amino acids. Between the trimmed V and J ends, which lost 4 bases and 3 bases, there was a span of 10 bases. Germline V gene data show CDR1 as SGHAT and CDR2 as FQNNGV. CDR3 coding DNA: TGTGCCAGCAGCTCCCTAGATCGTGGAAACACCATATATTTT. The encoded protein is CASSSLDRGNTIYF.

This clonotype was counted at least ten times. One end of the junction is discordant with germline, which a read error may explain. The chain links TRBV2 to TRBJ1-1; 7 bases align to TRBD1. The CDR3 is 10 amino acids. Germline values: CDR1 SNHLY, CDR2 FYNNEI. Here the CDR3 reads CASSTRDSRF. CDR3 in DNA: TGTGCCAGCAGTACCCGGGACAGCAGATTT. Together with reference TRBV2 and TRBJ1-1, the CDR3 gives the full variable domain: EPEVTQTPSHQVTQMGQEVILRCVPISNHLYFYWYRQILGQKVEFLVSFYNNEISEKSEIFDDQFSVERPDGSNFTLKIRSTKLEDSAMYFCASSTRDSRFGQGTRLTVV.

This clonotype was seen at least ten times. V is TRBV7-2 and J is TRBJ2-3, with no clear D. Trimming took off 1 base at V and 6 bases at J, with 20 bases between the two ends. Germline loops: CDR1 SGHTA, CDR2 FQGNSA. The CDR3 runs to 17 residues. CDR3 sequence: CASSLVAFGRAGDTQYF. The CDR3 region has the DNA TGTGCCAGCAGCTTAGTAGCCTTCGGTAGGGCCGGGGATACGCAGTATTTT.

The CDR3 DNA sequence: TGTGCCATCAGTAGGGACAGGAACACTGAAGCTTTCTTT. It encodes CAISRDRNTEAFF. The V call is TRBV10-3, the J call TRBJ1-1; 7 nucleotides align to TRBD1. The CDR3 runs to 13 residues. Germline V gives CDR1 ENHRY, CDR2 SYGVKD. V shed 5 bases, J shed 1 base, and the junction held 1 base outside the gene matches.

V and J are TRBV5-1 and TRBJ2-5; D possibly corresponds to TRBD1 (5 bases). The CDR3 is 13 residues long. Germline CDR1 SGHRS, CDR2 YFSETQ. The ends were cut back, 3 bases at V and 5 bases at J, with 11 bases in the middle. CDR3 protein: CASSSRQKETQYF. DNA of the CDR3: TGCGCCAGCAGCTCCCGACAGAAGGAGACCCAGTACTTC.

This clonotype was seen once. A read error is likely, as this CDR3 ends without the conserved phenylalanine or tryptophan. The chain combines TRBV10-1 with TRBJ2-7, with D unclear. Germline CDR1 WNHNN, CDR2 SYGVQD (reference sequence). V was pared by 8 bases and J by 4 bases, with 21 bases between. CDR3 length equals 15 residues. CDR3 nucleotide sequence: TGCGCCAGCCATAATCGGATCATGCCCCGTTACGAGCAGTACTAC. Protein product: CASHNRIMPRYEQYY.

The gene calls are TRBV11-2 and TRBJ2-7, with a tentative D call TRBD1 (5 bases). The CDR3 contains 16 residues. The germline V and J ends were trimmed by 5 bases and 3 bases, with 20 bases remaining between them. Germline CDR1 is SGHAT and CDR2 is FQNNGV. The CDR3 reads CASSPLVTAEVYEQYF. The CDR3 nucleotides are TGTGCCAGCAGCCCTCTCGTGACAGCCGAGGTCTACGAGCAGTACTTC. The entire variable domain, with the rest obtained from reference TRBV11-2 and TRBJ2-7, is as follows: EAGVAQSPRYKIIEKRQSVAFWCNPISGHATLYWYQQILGQGPKLLIQFQNNGVVDDSQLPKDRFSAERLKGVDSTLKIQPAKLEDSAVYLCASSPLVTAEVYEQYFGPGTRLTVT.

The chain uses TRBV10-3 and TRBJ2-2, with 10 bases aligning to TRBD2. CDR1 is ENHRY, CDR2 SYGVKD, per germline. The CDR3 has 15 amino acids. V lost 10 bases, J lost 2 bases, and 7 bases stayed unmatched. CDR3 sequence reads: CATTGLADNTGELFF. CDR3 DNA: TGTGCCACCACTGGACTAGCGGATAACACCGGGGAGCTGTTTTTT.

This clonotype was picked up many times. V gene TRBV7-9 combines with J gene TRBJ2-7, with D perhaps matching TRBD2 (6 bases). The germline V and J ends were trimmed by 3 bases and 2 bases, with 11 bases remaining between them. CDR1 is SEHNR and CDR2 is FQNEAQ in the germline V gene (reference sequence). This CDR3 comprises 14 residues. The CDR3 protein is CASSFIGGTYEQYF. CDR3 sequence (DNA): TGTGCCAGCAGCTTTATCGGGGGTACCTACGAGCAGTACTTC.

This clonotype was picked up a small number of times. V is TRBV29-1 and J is TRBJ1-2; possibly TRBD1 for D (5 bases). V lost 5 bases and J 5 bases, leaving 21 bases between the germline ends. There are 15 residues in the CDR3. Germline-derived CDR1 and CDR2 are SQVTM and ANQGSEA. In DNA, the CDR3 is TGCAGCGTTCCTACCCAGGGCTATCAAGGTTATGGCTACACCTTC. This gives the protein CSVPTQGYQGYGYTF.

This clonotype was detected a few times. This sequence joins TRBV15 and TRBJ2-5; no clear D. The CDR3 loop spans 15 amino acids. Germline CDR1 and CDR2: LNHNV and YYDKDF (reference sequence). V lost 3 bases and J lost 4, with 15 bases in between. The CDR3 region is CATSSVALVGETQYF. The CDR3 coding sequence is TGTGCCACCAGCAGTGTCGCATTGGTCGGAGAGACCCAGTACTTC.

Turning to this clonotype: The junction differs from germline at one of its ends, possibly a read error. The J gene is TRBJ2-7, the V gene TRBV15, with D maybe TRBD1 (6 bases). This CDR3 comprises 15 residues. CDR1 is LNHNV, CDR2 YYDKDF, per germline (reference sequence). The CDR3 DNA reads as TGTGCCACCAGCAGAGAAGCCACAGGGTCCTACGGGCAGTACTTC. It translates to CATSREATGSYGQYF. Together with reference TRBV15 and TRBJ2-7, the CDR3 gives the full variable domain: DAMVIQNPRYQVTQFGKPVTLSCSQTLNHNVMYWYQQKSSQAPKLLFHYYDKDFNNEADTPDNFQSRRPNTSFCFLDIRSPGLGDTAMYLCATSREATGSYGQYFGPGTRLTVT.

This clonotype has only one observation. Because the CDR3 is missing its conserved closing phenylalanine or tryptophan, this is likely a read error. The chain links TRBV10-2 to TRBJ2-7, with D possibly TRBD1 on 6 matching bases. This CDR3 is built from 15 residues. Germline-derived CDR1 and CDR2 are WSHSY and SAAADI. With 6 bases removed from V and 7 bases from J, the gap between germline ends came to 22 bases. CDR3 DNA sequence: TGCGCCAGCAGCCCAAGGGACAAGGGCATTTGGGAGCAGTACTGC. Translated, it gives CASSPRDKGIWEQYC.

This clonotype occurred many times. The chain recombines TRBV9 with TRBJ1-1; D might be TRBD1 (6 bases). The CDR3 consists of 17 residues. V dropped 0 bases and J dropped 5 bases, with 20 bases sitting between them. Germline V gene sequence: CDR1 SGDLS, CDR2 YYNGEE. This CDR3 is CASSVVIGIGGRTEAFF. CDR3 sequence (DNA): TGTGCCAGCAGCGTAGTGATAGGGATAGGGGGTCGGACTGAAGCTTTCTTT.

This clonotype is a singleton in its sample. With a much larger clone just one base away, this may be a read error. CDR3 sequence reads: CASGLWSNQPQHF. The DNA for the CDR3 is TGTGCCAGCGGACTTTGGAGCAATCAGCCCCAGCATTTT. The V and J genes are TRBV2 and TRBJ1-5; no clear D gene. Germline V gene lookup returns CDR1 SNHLY and CDR2 FYNNEI. The germline V and J ends were trimmed by 8 bases and 1 base, with 9 bases remaining between them. This CDR3 region has 13 residues. Full variable domain (missing parts from reference TRBV2 and TRBJ1-5): EPEVTQTPSHQVTQMGQEVILRCVPISNHLYFYWYRQILGQKVEFLVSFYNNEISEKSEIFDDQFSVERPDGSNFTLKIRSTKLEDSAMYFCASGLWSNQPQHFGDGTRLSIL.

The table lists this clonotype with many counts. This rearrangement joins TRBV20-1 to TRBJ2-4; D may be TRBD2 (5 bases). V lost 6 bases and J lost 11, with 20 bases in between. The CDR3 is made up of 13 amino acids. CDR1 is DFQATT, CDR2 SNEGSKA, per germline (reference sequence). This CDR3 is CSAPGPRVGFQYF. CDR3 sequence (DNA): TGCAGTGCCCCCGGCCCGCGGGTCGGGTTTCAGTACTTC.

This sequence joins TRBV29-1 and TRBJ2-7, with TRBD2 matching 7 bases. With 6 bases clipped from V and 4 bases from J, the junction kept 6 bases outside the gene matches. The CDR3 runs to 12 residues. Germline CDR1 SQVTM, CDR2 ANQGSEA. As DNA, the CDR3 is TGCAGCGTGGTAGCGGGTAATTACGAGCAGTACTTC. As protein: CSVVAGNYEQYF.

V gene TRBV25-1 combines with J gene TRBJ2-5; TRBD1 is a possible D gene (6 bases). V lost 5 bases and J lost 5, with 21 bases in between. Germline lookup yields CDR1 MGHDK and CDR2 SYGVNS. The CDR3 sequence is 16 residues long. The CDR3 DNA is TGTGCCAGCAGTTACGGACAGACCAGTGCGGGCGAGACCCAGTACTTC. This sequence encodes CASSYGQTSAGETQYF.

This clonotype was seen repeatedly, ten times or more. In DNA, the CDR3 is TGTGCCAGCGCCCGGTCGGCAGGGAACAACAATGAGCAGTTCTTC. Its translation is CASARSAGNNNEQFF. The genes are TRBV6-4 and TRBJ2-1; TRBD1 might be the D (5 bases). Trimming cost V 8 bases and J 5 bases, with 19 bases left between them. This CDR3 is 15 amino acids long. Per the germline V gene, CDR1 is MRHNA and CDR2 is SNTAGT.

Worth noting for this clonotype: A much larger clone lies one base from this, so it may be a read error. The chain uses TRBV3-1 and TRBJ2-3, with D possibly being TRBD1 (6 bases). The CDR3 covers 16 residues. Germline CDR1 LGHDT, CDR2 YNNKEL (reference sequence). This CDR3 reads CANSQGTGMGTDTQYF. The DNA of the CDR3 is TGTGCCAACAGCCAAGGAACAGGGATGGGGACAGATACGCAGTATTTT.

The chain couples TRBV2 to TRBJ2-2; D gene ambiguous. With 6 bases removed from V and 0 bases from J, the gap between germline ends came to 11 bases. This CDR3 is built from 15 residues. CDR1 and CDR2 from the germline V gene are SNHLY and FYNNEI. The DNA of the CDR3 is TGTGCCAGCAGCGGACCCGTTACGAACACCGGGGAGCTGTTTTTT. Encoded protein: CASSGPVTNTGELFF.

This clonotype showed up just a few times. The J gene is TRBJ2-7, the V gene TRBV18, with 10 bases that match TRBD2. CDR1 is KGHSH, CDR2 LQKENI, per germline. V lost 6 bases and J lost 3; bases outside the gene matches: 14. The CDR3 totals 17 residues. CDR3 in amino acids: CASSPIELAGVIYEQYF. CDR3 coding DNA: TGTGCCAGCTCCCCAATTGAGCTAGCGGGAGTCATCTACGAGCAGTACTTC.